The 14 T cell receptor beta chains presented below share a single source sample, sequenced in a study of cytomegalovirus exposure and HLA in healthy donors. Vbeta (60) and Jbeta (13) primers were used in the PCR. Repertoires were generated with immunoSEQ multiplex PCR, while TCRdb's copy carries only in-frame clones and drops some. This table holds approximately 200,000 clones, 79% found once. The sequenced sample consisted of PBMCs. These receptors came from a girl aged 10 to 17 in good health and CMV-seropositive.

This clone has just one count. The V and J genes are TRBV10-1 and TRBJ2-7; the D gene is possibly TRBD2 (5 bases). Germline V gives CDR1 WNHNN, CDR2 SYGVQD (reference sequence). There are 12 residues in the CDR3. Trimming cost V 3 bases and J 7 bases, with 10 bases left between them. The CDR3 DNA reads TGCGCCAGCAGTGACTTTGGGAGAGAGCAGTACTTC. Its protein product is CASSDFGREQYF.

This clone was counted a single time. This sequence joins TRBV6-5 and TRBJ1-5; TRBD1 agrees at 7 bases. Germline CDR1 MNHEY, CDR2 SVGAGI. This CDR3 is 15 amino acids long. The trim removed 6 bases at V and 2 bases at J, leaving 7 bases unmatched. For the CDR3, the DNA is TGTGCCAGCAGACCAGACAGGGCGGGCAATCAGCCCCAGCATTTT. As protein: CASRPDRAGNQPQHF.

The rearrangement joins TRBV2 to TRBJ1-1; D possibly corresponds to TRBD1 (5 bases). Trimming took off 5 bases at V and 0 bases at J, with 16 bases between the two ends. CDR1 is SNHLY, CDR2 FYNNEI, per germline. The CDR3 is 16 residues long. CDR3 coding DNA: TGTGCCAGCAGTCCTGGGTGGCGGGGGGTGAACACTGAAGCTTTCTTT. This encodes CASSPGWRGVNTEAFF.

CDR3: CASRRQRETQYF. CDR3 sequence (DNA): TGTGCCAGCAGAAGACAGAGAGAGACCCAGTACTTC. The chain links TRBV2 to TRBJ2-5; D possibly corresponds to TRBD1 (5 bases). Trimming took 6 bases from V and 4 from J, leaving 9 bases between them. This CDR3 has 12 residues. From germline, CDR1 is SNHLY and CDR2 FYNNEI.

V usage is TRBV7-9 and J usage is TRBJ1-2; D is undetermined. The CDR3 runs to 17 residues. Trimming left V 2 bases short and J 0 bases short, with 16 bases between. Germline-derived CDR1 and CDR2 are SEHNR and FQNEAQ (reference sequence). The CDR3 region is CASSLTAARKANYGYTF. CDR3 in DNA: TGTGCCAGCAGCTTAACAGCCGCCAGAAAAGCTAACTATGGCTACACCTTC.

The chain joins TRBV9 to TRBJ2-5, with D hard to call. There are 14 residues in the CDR3. V gave up 0 bases and J gave up 5 bases, with 11 bases separating them. From germline, CDR1 is SGDLS and CDR2 YYNGEE. CDR3 protein: CASSVAPIGETQYF. CDR3 nucleotide sequence: TGTGCCAGCAGCGTAGCCCCCATCGGGGAGACCCAGTACTTC.

The rearrangement joins TRBV7-2 to TRBJ2-1; 11 bases are a match to TRBD1. CDR3 size: 12 residues. Germline V gene sequence: CDR1 SGHTA, CDR2 FQGNSA. The CDR3 is CAAGTGGHEQFF. The CDR3 DNA reads TGTGCGGCAGGGACAGGGGGACATGAGCAGTTCTTC.

The chain links TRBV6-5 to TRBJ2-7; the match to TRBD1 covers 7 bases. The trim removed 6 bases at V and 2 bases at J, leaving 4 bases unmatched. The CDR3 loop spans 13 amino acids. Germline CDR1 is MNHEY and CDR2 is SVGAGI. The CDR3 loop reads CASRTTGTYEQYF. CDR3 bases: TGTGCCAGCAGGACGACAGGGACCTACGAGCAGTACTTC.

The chain couples TRBV30 to TRBJ1-5; D might be TRBD1 (5 bases). The V gene lost 4 bases and the J gene lost 0 bases, with 19 bases spanning the gap. The germline V gene encodes CDR1 GTSNPN and CDR2 SVGIG (reference sequence). The CDR3 length is 17 residues. CDR3 DNA: TGTGCCTGGATTACGGGAAGGGGAGGTTATAGCAATCAGCCCCAGCATTTT. The encoded protein is CAWITGRGGYSNQPQHF. Looking up the rest from reference TRBV30 and TRBJ1-5 gives the full variable domain: SQTIHQWPATLVQPVGSPLSLECTVEGTSNPNLYWYRQAAGRGLQLLFYSVGIGQISSEVPQNLSASRPQDRQFILSSKKLLLSDSGFYLCAWITGRGGYSNQPQHFGDGTRLSIL.

This rearrangement joins TRBV9 to TRBJ1-1; TRBD1 might be the D (6 bases). Germline CDR1 SGDLS, CDR2 YYNGEE. V was pared by 4 bases and J by 0 bases, with 13 bases between. CDR3 length: 15 residues. In DNA form, the CDR3 reads TGTGCCAGCAGCCCACCCGGGACACTGAACACTGAAGCTTTCTTT. It encodes CASSPPGTLNTEAFF.

The rearrangement uses TRBV9 and TRBJ2-7, with TRBD1 matching 8 bases. The CDR3 runs to 16 residues. Germline V gene sequence: CDR1 SGDLS, CDR2 YYNGEE. The J segment lost 5 bases and the V segment lost 0 bases, leaving 10 bases of the junction unmatched. CDR3 nucleotides: TGTGCCAGCAGCGTAGCTGGGGCAGGGGGCTACGACGAGCAGTACTTC. Its translation: CASSVAGAGGYDEQYF.

The rearrangement joins TRBV18 to TRBJ2-3, with 8 positions matching TRBD2. The junction had 8 bases not matched to a gene; V was cut back by 4 bases and J by 2 bases. Germline V CDR1 and CDR2: KGHSH, LQKENI. CDR3 length: 16 amino acids. CDR3 in amino acids: CASSLLAGRATDTQYF. The CDR3 coding sequence is TGTGCCAGCTCACTGTTAGCGGGGCGGGCCACAGATACGCAGTATTTT.

This clone was seen a few times. This chain uses TRBV5-1 with TRBJ2-3; 7 nucleotides align to TRBD2. Germline V gene data show CDR1 as SGHRS and CDR2 as YFSETQ. Trimming cost V 5 bases and J 5 bases; bases outside gene matches: 8. The CDR3 spans 14 residues. CDR3 coding DNA: TGCGCCAGCAGTTCTGCCGCGGGGGTAGATACGCAGTATTTT. It encodes CASSSAAGVDTQYF.

This clone showed up just once. This sequence joins TRBV18 and TRBJ2-5; perhaps TRBD2 as D (6 bases). The germline gives CDR1 KGHSH, CDR2 LQKENI. V gave up 3 bases and J gave up 5 bases, with 19 bases separating them. This CDR3 comprises 16 residues. CDR3 protein: CASSPNSGGAEETQYF. CDR3 nucleotide sequence: TGTGCCAGCTCACCTAACAGTGGCGGGGCAGAGGAGACCCAGTACTTC.